The clone carrying this T cell receptor beta chain was recorded only once. Study processing details: Amplification of reference gene primers provided the estimated nucleated cell counts. The protocol was immunoSEQ multiplex PCR, while the TCRdb copy is restricted to in-frame clones and leaves out a portion. The V and J calls and clone size come from that table; D and trimming were worked out from the DNA. This table holds about 310,000 clones, around 90% found once. The sample comes from a study of blood T cell repertoires in COVID-19. Study background: The samples span acute and convalescent COVID-19 from the United States, Italy and Spain. From T cells, B-cell-depleted T cells, or PBMCs came the material, which was cDNA or gDNA.

After removal of 4 bases from V and 2 bases from J, the junction contained 11 bases not matched to a gene. The CDR3 contains 15 residues. Germline CDR1 and CDR2: SQVTM and ANQGSEA. The chain uses TRBV29-1 and TRBJ2-7; 7 bases are shared with TRBD1. Sequenced input: peripheral blood. The receptor was isolated from a man aged 18-30 years with active or convalescent COVID-19. The CDR3 DNA is TGCAGCGTTGTTCAAGGGGACAGACTGACCTACGAGCAGTACTTC. Amino acids: CSVVQGDRLTYEQYF.